The entry below gives a single TCR beta chain sequence along with its context. What it binds is unknown. Method: immunoSEQ multiplex PCR; TCRdb's copy keeps in-frame clones and lacks some. The data show more than 110,000 clones, 85% to 95% seen once. The data were taken from a study of CD4+ T cells in melanoma. Study-level results: CD8+ T cell, macrophage and B cell function reportedly correlated with neoantigen-specific CD4+ T cells. Neoantigen-specific CD4+ T cells in melanoma reportedly had diverse differentiation states.

This receptor was identified in a human donor with melanoma.

CDR3 DNA: TGTGCCAGCAGTGGGCCCGCAACTAATGAAAAACTGTTTTTT. Translation gives CASSGPATNEKLFF. The J gene is TRBJ1-4, the V gene TRBV6-1; unclear D gene. The CDR3 has 14 residues. Germline loops: CDR1 MNHNS, CDR2 SASEGT. V shed 4 bases and J shed 0 bases, with 6 bases lying between them.